Listed below are T cell receptor beta chains from one sample, sequenced in a study of T cell repertoires in cytomegalovirus infection. TCRdb independently ran MiXCR on the reads; one entry per CDR3 protein. The table records hundreds of thousands of distinct CDR3 sequences, around 10% of them present only once. The sample taken for sequencing was PBMCs. The receptors shown here come from a human donor in good health (CMV status not recorded). Some clones in this sample may be carry-over from other donors' samples. Each CDR3 is given with its conserved first and last residue. Each record gives: J gene, V gene, CDR3 protein.

TRBJ1-4 | TRBV6-2/TRBV6-3 | CASRHRGEKLFF
TRBJ2-7 | TRBV6-6 | CASSSSGPVFRYF
TRBJ1-1 | TRBV20-1 | CSASLPGLNTEAFF
TRBJ2-2 | TRBV2 | CASIGTVMNTGELFF
TRBJ2-1 | TRBV5-4 | CASSLDLAAYNEQFF
TRBJ2-2 | TRBV28 | CASSPGNGATRELFF
TRBJ2-1 | TRBV12-3/TRBV12-4 | CASMGSNEQFF
TRBJ1-2 | TRBV7-2 | CASLRWGEGNYGYTF
TRBJ1-6 | TRBV4-1 | CASSQDPGNSPLHF
TRBJ2-2 | TRBV7-2 | CASSLRARDRWDTGELFF
TRBJ2-5 | TRBV4-3 | CASSQVQRQETQYF